The 9 T cell receptor beta chains given below trace back to one sample, sequenced in a study of Graves' ophthalmopathy and Graves' hyperthyroidism. Amplification of the TCR beta CDR3 regions used RNA transcripts (as template). Second-round multiplex PCR came after a first-round RT-PCR that employed HTBI primers. Each CDR3 protein gets one entry after TCRdb re-called the multiplex PCR reads with MiXCR. The sample comprises approximately 700,000 distinct CDR3 sequences, approximately 39% of which are singletons, and 3% to 3.5% rests with the top ten. The sequenced material came from peripheral blood. Receptor source: an adult man with Graves' ophthalmopathy.

The chain links TRBV24-1 to TRBJ1-2; D is perhaps TRBD1 (5 bases). Germline CDR1 reads KGHDR; CDR2 reads SFDVKD. V lost 5 bases and J lost 4, with 7 bases in between. The CDR3 extends over 12 amino acids. CDR3 in DNA: TGTGCCACCAGTGGACAGTCCTATGGCTACACCTTC. Encoded protein: CATSGQSYGYTF.

This clonotype occurred many times. This chain uses TRBV6-2 or TRBV6-3 with TRBJ1-1, with a tentative D call TRBD1 (5 bases). CDR1 is MNHEY and CDR2 is SVGEGT in the germline V gene. CDR3 length: 12 amino acids. Trimming stripped 5 bases from V and 7 bases from J, with 11 bases between. CDR3 nucleotides: TGTGCCAGCAGTCGACAGAGGGGTGAAGCTTTCTTT. The encoded protein is CASSRQRGEAFF.

This clonotype was counted ten times or more. CDR3: CSAAGGQGAYEQYF. CDR3 nucleotide sequence: TGCAGCGCCGCCGGAGGTCAGGGGGCATACGAGCAGTACTTC. V is TRBV29-1 and J is TRBJ2-7; 8 bases are shared with TRBD1. Germline V gene lookup returns CDR1 SQVTM and CDR2 ANQGSEA. The CDR3 covers 14 residues. V dropped 7 bases and J dropped 4; count of bases not matched to a gene: 12.

This clonotype was seen repeatedly, ten times or more. The chain carries TRBV19 and TRBJ2-2; TRBD2 aligns across 8 bases. This CDR3 spans 15 amino acids. Germline lookup yields CDR1 LNHDA and CDR2 SQIVND (reference sequence). Losses at the gene ends were 5 bases for V and 0 bases for J; bases not matched to a gene: 2. The CDR3 DNA is TGTGCCAGTAGTGTAGCGGGGCCGAACACCGGGGAGCTGTTTTTT. It yields the protein CASSVAGPNTGELFF. Using reference TRBV19 and TRBJ2-2 for the parts outside the CDR3, the full variable domain is DGGITQSPKYLFRKEGQNVTLSCEQNLNHDAMYWYRQDPGQGLRLIYYSQIVNDFQKGDIAEGYSVSREKKESFPLTVTSAQKNPTAFYLCASSVAGPNTGELFFGEGSRLTVL.

This clonotype appeared many times. The rearrangement uses TRBV19 and TRBJ2-7, with D maybe TRBD2 (6 bases). Germline lookup yields CDR1 LNHDA and CDR2 SQIVND (reference sequence). V lost 3 bases and J lost 6, with 12 bases in between. The CDR3 length is 13 residues. DNA of the CDR3: TGTGCCAGTAGTATCGTAGGAGGGTTCGAGCAGTACTTC. Amino acid sequence: CASSIVGGFEQYF.

The J gene is TRBJ1-6, the V gene TRBV20-1, with 8 bases lining up with TRBD1. CDR3 size: 14 residues. Trimming removed 5 bases from V and 7 bases from J; junction bases left unmatched: 7. CDR1 and CDR2 from the germline V gene are DFQATT and SNEGSKA (reference sequence). CDR3 region: CSAPRTGRNSPLHF. The CDR3 DNA sequence: TGCAGTGCTCCCCGGACAGGGAGAAATTCACCCCTCCACTTT.

The CDR3 DNA is TGTGCCAGCAGCCCTTCGAAGGGGGCCGGACTGTTTTTT. This gives the protein CASSPSKGAGLFF. The chain joins TRBV11-2 to TRBJ1-4, with TRBD1 matching 7 bases. This CDR3 has 13 amino acids. Germline assignment: CDR1 SGHAT and CDR2 FQNNGV. V shed 5 bases and J 13 bases; nucleotides not matched to a gene: 10. The full variable domain, completed using reference TRBV11-2 and TRBJ1-4, is EAGVAQSPRYKIIEKRQSVAFWCNPISGHATLYWYQQILGQGPKLLIQFQNNGVVDDSQLPKDRFSAERLKGVDSTLKIQPAKLEDSAVYLCASSPSKGAGLFFGSGTQLSVL.

Concerning this clonotype itself: One junction end does not reproduce the germline sequence, and a read error may be involved. This sequence joins TRBV12-3 or TRBV12-4 and TRBJ1-4, with D maybe TRBD1 (6 bases). The CDR3 length is 14 residues. The CDR3 is CVSGADRRDEKLFF. CDR3 DNA: TGTGTCAGCGGGGCGGACAGACGGGATGAAAAACTGTTTTTT.

This clonotype was recorded once. The chain joins TRBV15 to TRBJ1-2; TRBD1 is a possible D gene (6 bases). This CDR3 is 15 amino acids long. The germline gives CDR1 LNHNV, CDR2 YYDKDF (reference sequence). Trimming shortened V by 3 bases and J by 7 bases, and 18 bases separated the two germline ends. CDR3 sequence (DNA): TGTGCCACCAGCAGCCAAGAATCAGGGGTGCTTGGCTACACCTTC. Translating it yields CATSSQESGVLGYTF.